This T cell receptor (beta chain) was profiled in a study of T cell responses to AZD1222 COVID-19 vaccine (dated by TCRdb to about 2021). About the study as a whole: AZD1222 recipients whose second dose came at about 4 weeks and those whose second dose came at about 12 weeks were combined into one group, since spike-specific TCR depth and breadth did not differ between the two schedules. A total of 230 to 250 trial participants underwent TCR sequencing, of whom some 210 received two doses of AZD1222 and some 25 received two doses of the MenACWY control vaccine. Trial participants were enrolled by age into 18-55, 56-69 and 70-plus year subgroups, with roughly 160, 29 and 62 TCR-sequenced participants respectively. Broad study findings and their caveats: Only five to seven AZD1222 recipients were SARS-CoV-2 seropositive at baseline, limiting conclusions about previously exposed vaccinees. Vaccine-associated CD4 TCRs spanned the whole spike protein, with dominant responses in regions 160-218 and 743-854. No day 14 peak-response samples were available, so repertoires were characterized only after the peak T cell response. After two AZD1222 doses, both the breadth and the depth of spike-specific TCRs were significantly higher than at day 0 and than in MenACWY recipients. Nearly half of unique spike-specific TCRs reportedly recognized epitopes outside regions mutated in the B.1.351 and B.1.1.7 variants. Participants were mostly white British and included more females than males, and it was suggested by the authors that clonal diversity may have been underestimated. The 56-69-year group was small, and its depth increase did not reach significance, likely because of low power.

V is cut by 3 bases and J by 1 base, and the space between the germline ends is 3 bases. The CDR1 and CDR2 encoded by the germline V gene (reference sequence) are SEHNR and FQNEAQ. The CDR3 covers 12 residues, taking in both the cysteine and the phenylalanine. Only the CDR3 region is kept as DNA, spanning 36 bases read in frame from base 1. The CDR3 regions of human TCRbeta chains were subjected to immunosequencing. Turning to the authors' computational methods: Repertoire TCRs were matched against a reference library of SARS-CoV-2-specific TCRs generated with the MIRA antigen-specificity platform. Breadth was defined as the fraction of unique TCRs that were SARS-CoV-2-associated. Depth was defined as the fraction of total T cells that were SARS-CoV-2-associated. Using the MIRA data, each spike-specific TCR was mapped to the spike region that the TCR reacts to and placed in a CD4 or CD8 class. Log10-transformed breadth and depth values were compared by one-way ANOVA with Sidak's multiple comparisons tests. Not all clones reach the TCRdb copy of this immuneACCESS table, which keeps in-frame sequences only. Checked studies attribute under half of the gap to unresolved V genes and leave the rest unexplained. That table is the source of V, J and clone size, and D and trimming were worked out from the DNA. A total of some 89,000 clones appear in this sample, 89% of them only once. The top ten clonotypes cover roughly 2.3% of the sample.

The time point label of this sample denotes: baseline before first vaccination. Vaccinee samples came from UK trials COV001 and COV002, including a single-blind randomized controlled phase 2/3 trial of AZD1222 (ChAdOx1 nCoV-19) in healthy adults. Trial participant PBMC samples were collected at day 0 and day 28 after the second dose for TCRbeta chain sequencing. Turning to this clone: The antigen it binds to is not known. There are no base qualities to consult, and no much larger clone falls within one base.

The clonotype was recovered from an adult in good health. The sample here was peripheral blood, taken on day 0 of AZD1222 vaccination. The V and J segments used are TRBV7-9 and TRBJ2-5, with the D segment identity uncertain. The CDR3 region: CASSFSQETQYF. The DNA sequence follows: TGTGCCAGCAGCTTCAGCCAAGAGACCCAGTACTTC.